The 2 T cell receptor beta chains in this list originate from one sample, sequenced in a study of beta chain features in type 1 diabetes. Study-wide results and limits: Moderate yet significant TCRB CDR3 shortening was seen in Type 1 diabetes patients in all four CD4+ subsets.

Reverse transcribing all isolated RNA meant expressed TCRB transcripts were sequenced. The method was immunoSEQ multiplex PCR; TCRdb's version includes in-frame clones alone and lacks a portion of them. Here the sample spans around 150,000 clones, around 9% being singletons. No cognate antigen is known for these TCRs. Input material: central memory CD4+ T cells from blood. These receptors originate from a young woman with type 1 diabetes.

This chain joins TRBV10-3 and TRBJ1-1; 8 bases are shared with TRBD1. With V trimmed by 2 bases and J by 1 base, 3 bases remained unmatched. Germline-derived CDR1 and CDR2 are ENHRY and SYGVKD. The length of the CDR3 is 15 residues. The CDR3 loop is CAISEETGENTEAFF. CDR3 bases: TGTGCCATCAGTGAGGAGACAGGGGAGAACACTGAAGCTTTCTTT.

This clone occurred a few times. The chain carries TRBV7-2 and TRBJ1-1; D may be TRBD1 (5 bases). The CDR3 consists of 13 residues. Trimming took 2 bases from V and 1 from J, leaving 5 bases between them. CDR1 is SGHTA, CDR2 FQGNSA, per germline. The CDR3 loop reads CASSLTGNTEAFF. Written as DNA, the CDR3 is TGTGCCAGCAGCTTAACAGGGAACACTGAAGCTTTCTTT.